This TCR beta chain was sequenced for a study of shared clonotypes between healthy human individuals. At the level of the study: Plates per donor: three CD4 naive, three CD4 memory, two CD8 naive, one CD8 memory. Findings of the study overall: Generally, naive subsets (rather than memory subsets) showed larger estimated richness. Compared with clonotypes that all four donors shared, non-shared clonotypes had lower generation probabilities.

In the naive CD8 group, cells lacked CD45RO and were positively selected for CCR7, so terminally differentiated effector memory CD45RA+ cells were left out. Donors were healthy HIV-negative adults without recently reported acute infections or vaccinations. The data were produced by immunoSEQ multiplex PCR, yet TCRdb's version contains in-frame clones alone and is incomplete. This sample has some 2 million clones, with about 95% found just once. Note on this clone: Its matching antigen is unknown.

CDR3 length: 13 residues. With 7 bases removed from V and 7 bases from J, the gap between germline ends came to 14 bases. Germline CDR1 reads LNHDA; CDR2 reads SQIVND (reference sequence). This receptor was taken from a young man in good health. This chain links TRBV19 with TRBJ1-5; D call uncertain. Material for sequencing was naive CD8+ T cells sorted from blood. The CDR3 coding sequence is TGTGCCAGTACAACGGGATTGGGGCAGCCCCAGCATTTT. Its protein product is CASTTGLGQPQHF. Full variable domain (remainder filled in from reference TRBV19 and TRBJ1-5): DGGITQSPKYLFRKEGQNVTLSCEQNLNHDAMYWYRQDPGQGLRLIYYSQIVNDFQKGDIAEGYSVSREKKESFPLTVTSAQKNPTAFYLCASTTGLGQPQHFGDGTRLSIL.